This T cell receptor beta chain emerged from a study of regulatory T cells in long-lasting Graves disease. Time point in this sample: newly diagnosed GD, antithyroid drugs for less than 3 months. TCR sequences were obtained from RNA taken from PBMCs. EDTA tubes were used for drawing nine milliliters of peripheral blood. V lost 1 base and J lost 5; bases outside the gene matches: 5. Germline V lookup: CDR1 SGHVT, CDR2 SQSDAQ. The CDR3 loop spans 15 amino acids. HTBI primers from iRepertoire and Arm-PCR of CDR3 regions yielded the TCR beta libraries. TCRdb independently ran MiXCR on the multiplex PCR reads; one entry per CDR3 protein. The table shows over 500,000 distinct CDR3 sequences, with around 16% occurring only once. This sample was also put to use in a study of T cells in Graves' hyperthyroidism and ophthalmopathy.

This specimen consisted of peripheral blood mononuclear cells (PBMCs), obtained at new diagnosis, from a patient treated with antithyroid drugs. The sequence was collected from a young man with Graves disease. V and J are TRBV7-4 and TRBJ2-7, with 10 positions matching TRBD1. The CDR3 is CASSLVRQGADEQYF. In DNA, the CDR3 is TGTGCCAGCAGCTTAGTCCGACAGGGGGCGGACGAGCAGTACTTC.